This TCR beta chain was obtained from a study of healthy donors' naive CD4 and CD8 T cells. Overall study: Donors came from three age groups: 20-25, 40-50 and 60-70 years. The study, taken as a whole, reports: Positive CDR3 charge linked to CD4+ cells, negative to CD8+ cells. Most V and J genes were reportedly biased between naive CD4+ and CD8+ cells.

Sorting defined naive CD4+ as CD4+CD8-CD45RO-CD45RA+ and naive CD8+ as CD8+CD4-CD45RA+CD27bright. A linear amplification protocol produced the TCR libraries from roughly 0.5 ug of total RNA. TCRdb independently ran MiXCR on the reads; one entry per CDR3 protein. The sample lists some 190,000 distinct CDR3 sequences, 65% to 75% occurring once. This CDR3 is built from 12 residues. V was cut by 4 bases and J by 14 bases, with 20 bases left in between. Germline CDR1 GTSNPN, CDR2 SVGIG (reference sequence). For this clonotype: Its antigen is not identified.

This TCR was sampled from a pool of human donors in good health; the sample pools cells from several healthy donors. The sample was naive CD4+ and CD8+ T cells sorted from blood, pooled from several donors. The rearrangement joins TRBV30 to TRBJ1-2, with a tentative D call TRBD1 (5 bases). CDR3 nucleotide sequence: TGTGCCTGGACCGTTATCCTGACAGCGGTGACCTTC. Protein: CAWTVILTAVTF. Filled out from reference TRBV30 and TRBJ1-2, the complete variable domain reads SQTIHQWPATLVQPVGSPLSLECTVEGTSNPNLYWYRQAAGRGLQLLFYSVGIGQISSEVPQNLSASRPQDRQFILSSKKLLLSDSGFYLCAWTVILTAVTFGSGTRLTVV.